A single sample gave rise to the 26 T cell receptor beta chains below, sequenced in a study of T cell responses to AZD1222 COVID-19 vaccine. Sequencing used immunoSEQ multiplex PCR; TCRdb keeps in-frame clones, though not all of them. Counted here are 15,000 to 18,000 clones, around 89% occurring once; the ten biggest clones make up 2.9%. This specimen consisted of peripheral blood, obtained 28 days after the second AZD1222 dose. Source of these receptors: an adult who received the AZD1222 COVID-19 vaccine.

The chain recombines TRBV11-2 with TRBJ1-2; D is possibly TRBD1 (6 bases). Germline loops: CDR1 SGHAT, CDR2 FQNNGV. V was pared by 4 bases and J by 4 bases, with 10 bases between. The CDR3 has 13 amino acids. CDR3 region: CASSSQGSYGYTF. The CDR3 bases are TGTGCCAGCAGCTCACAGGGTAGCTATGGCTACACCTTC. The entire variable domain, with the rest obtained from reference TRBV11-2 and TRBJ1-2, is as follows: EAGVAQSPRYKIIEKRQSVAFWCNPISGHATLYWYQQILGQGPKLLIQFQNNGVVDDSQLPKDRFSAERLKGVDSTLKIQPAKLEDSAVYLCASSSQGSYGYTFGSGTRLTVV.

The V gene is TRBV24-1, the J gene TRBJ1-4; the D gene is possibly TRBD1 (6 bases). The CDR3 loop spans 16 amino acids. Germline-derived CDR1 and CDR2 are KGHDR and SFDVKD. V lost 4 bases, J lost 0 bases, and 11 bases lay in between. Here the CDR3 DNA reads TGTGCCACCAGTGACGGGACACCCTCAACTAATGAAAAACTGTTTTTT. This gives the protein CATSDGTPSTNEKLFF.

The chain carries TRBV27 and TRBJ1-2; D remains unclear. Looked up from germline, CDR1 is MNHEY and CDR2 is SMNVEV (reference sequence). There are 15 residues in the CDR3. The V gene lost 6 bases and the J gene lost 6 bases, with 20 bases spanning the gap. The CDR3 region has the DNA TGTGCCAGCAGCTCTGAATTCCGGGTCTTTGATGGCTACACCTTC. Translation gives CASSSEFRVFDGYTF.

The J gene is TRBJ2-7, the V gene TRBV2; D unresolved. The germline V and J ends were trimmed by 4 bases and 5 bases, with 6 bases remaining between them. The CDR3 runs 11 residues. Per germline, CDR1 SNHLY and CDR2 FYNNEI. The CDR3 DNA is TGTGCCAGCAGTGTTACGGACGAGCAGTACTTC. Protein: CASSVTDEQYF.

The rearrangement joins TRBV28 to TRBJ2-7; D is possibly TRBD2 (5 bases). This CDR3 comprises 13 residues. Germline assignment: CDR1 MDHEN and CDR2 SYDVKM. Trimming stripped 7 bases from V and 1 base from J, with 11 bases between. The CDR3 DNA is TGTGCCAGCACCTGGGAGTTATCCTACGAGCAGTACTTC. Its protein is CASTWELSYEQYF.

The chain recombines TRBV7-9 with TRBJ2-5; the match to TRBD2 covers 8 bases. V shed 5 bases, J shed 6 bases, and the junction held 11 bases outside the gene matches. The CDR3 is 15 residues long. CDR1 is SEHNR and CDR2 is FQNEAQ in the germline V gene (reference sequence). As DNA, the CDR3 is TGTGCCAGCAGCCCCTCTTGGGTAGCGGGGAAGACCCAGTACTTC. Amino acids: CASSPSWVAGKTQYF.

V gene TRBV28 combines with J gene TRBJ1-3, with a tentative D call TRBD1 (6 bases). V was pared by 1 base and J by 8 bases, with 12 bases between. CDR1 and CDR2 (germline): MDHEN, SYDVKM. This CDR3 has 14 residues. CDR3 in DNA: TGTGCCAGCAGTTTATACAGGGACCTGGACACCATATATTTT. Its protein product is CASSLYRDLDTIYF.

The chain couples TRBV10-3 to TRBJ2-3; TRBD2 aligns across 9 bases. Germline V CDR1 and CDR2: ENHRY, SYGVKD. The CDR3 is 14 residues long. Trimming took 5 bases from V and 1 from J; bases not matched to a gene: 1. The DNA for the CDR3 is TGTGCCATCAGTTTAGCGGGGGGCACAGATACGCAGTATTTT. The encoded protein is CAISLAGGTDTQYF.

The J gene is TRBJ2-7, the V gene TRBV5-5; D unclear. V lost 0 bases to trimming and J lost 4 bases, with 11 bases between them. The CDR3 extends over 14 amino acids. Germline V gene sequence: CDR1 SGHKS, CDR2 YYEKEE (reference sequence). DNA of the CDR3: TGTGCCAGCAGCTTGGACCTAGTAGGATACGAGCAGTACTTC. Its protein is CASSLDLVGYEQYF.

This clone was counted once. This chain links TRBV28 with TRBJ1-2; tentatively, D is TRBD1 (5 bases). Germline V gives CDR1 MDHEN, CDR2 SYDVKM. This CDR3 is built from 12 residues. V gave up 6 bases and J gave up 8 bases, with 13 bases separating them. Here the CDR3 reads CASRQKQVGYTF. In nucleotides, the CDR3 is TGTGCCAGCAGACAAAAACAGGTCGGCTACACCTTC.

The rearrangement uses TRBV28 and TRBJ2-2; D not certain. The CDR3 is 13 residues long. Germline CDR1 MDHEN, CDR2 SYDVKM. Trimming removed 5 bases at V and 7 bases at J, with 11 bases between. The CDR3 loop reads CASSPPYHGELFF. The CDR3 nucleotides read TGTGCCAGCAGTCCCCCATATCACGGGGAGCTGTTTTTT.

V usage is TRBV7-2 and J usage is TRBJ1-3; D call uncertain. V lost 4 bases and J 0 bases, leaving 10 bases between the germline ends. Germline values: CDR1 SGHTA, CDR2 FQGNSA. The CDR3 is made up of 15 amino acids. The CDR3 DNA is TGTGCCAGCAGCTCTATGGGGAGCTCTGGAAACACCATATATTTT. It codes for CASSSMGSSGNTIYF. Based on the CDR3 plus reference TRBV7-2 and TRBJ1-3, the full variable domain is GAGVSQSPSNKVTEKGKDVELRCDPISGHTALYWYRQSLGQGLEFLIYFQGNSAPDKSGLPSDRFSAERTGGSVSTLTIQRTQQEDSAVYLCASSSMGSSGNTIYFGEGSWLTVV.

The chain joins TRBV7-2 to TRBJ2-3, with D maybe TRBD2 (5 bases). V shed 2 bases and J shed 4 bases, with 13 bases lying between them. Germline V gene data show CDR1 as SGHTA and CDR2 as FQGNSA. This CDR3 is built from 15 residues. CDR3 nucleotide sequence: TGTGCCAGCAGCTTAAACGGCCCGCGGGCAGATACGCAGTATTTT. This gives the protein CASSLNGPRADTQYF.

In this sample, this clone turned up a few times. The chain uses TRBV9 and TRBJ2-7; D unresolved. The length of the CDR3 is 13 residues. Germline loops: CDR1 SGDLS, CDR2 YYNGEE. The V and J ends lost 0 bases and 3 bases respectively, with 7 bases between them. CDR3 sequence: CASSVEYNYEQYF. As DNA, the CDR3 is TGTGCCAGCAGCGTAGAATACAACTACGAGCAGTACTTC. Looking up the rest from reference TRBV9 and TRBJ2-7 gives the full variable domain: DSGVTQTPKHLITATGQRVTLRCSPRSGDLSVYWYQQSLDQGLQFLIQYYNGEERAKGNILERFSAQQFPDLHSELNLSSLELGDSALYFCASSVEYNYEQYFGPGTRLTVT.

The gene calls are TRBV2 and TRBJ1-2; a weak D match, TRBD1 (5 bases). The germline CDR1 and CDR2 sequences are SNHLY and FYNNEI. The CDR3 sequence is 13 residues long. Trimming removed 3 bases at V and 2 bases at J, with 7 bases between. The CDR3 DNA is TGTGCCAGCAGTGAGGGGGGGAACTATGGCTACACCTTC. As protein: CASSEGGNYGYTF.

This clone was detected only once. One junction end does not reproduce the germline sequence, and a read error may be involved. The chain recombines TRBV7-3 with TRBJ2-5, with no clear D. CDR1 SGHTA and CDR2 FQGTGA come from the germline V gene. The CDR3 consists of 15 residues. The CDR3 DNA reads as TGTGCCAGCAGCCTAACGTGGGCGCCGGGCGGGACCCAGTACTTC. This encodes CASSLTWAPGGTQYF.

This chain connects TRBV5-5 to TRBJ2-1, with 7 bases lining up with TRBD2. The V and J ends lost 6 bases and 3 bases, in that order; junction bases with no gene match: 9. The germline V gene encodes CDR1 SGHKS and CDR2 YYEKEE (reference sequence). There are 15 residues in the CDR3. This CDR3 reads CASTPEAGSYNEQFF. CDR3 DNA: TGTGCCAGCACCCCCGAAGCGGGGAGCTACAATGAGCAGTTCTTC.

The chain couples TRBV4-1 to TRBJ1-2, with D possibly matching TRBD1 (5 bases). CDR1 and CDR2 from the germline V gene are MGHRA and YSYEKL. With 0 bases removed from V and 1 base from J, the gap between germline ends came to 18 bases. CDR3 size: 18 residues. This chain's CDR3 is CASSQDGGAINFNYGYTF. In nucleotides, the CDR3 is TGCGCCAGCAGCCAAGATGGAGGGGCCATTAACTTTAACTATGGCTACACCTTC.

This chain's CDR3 is CASSAGYRQPNEKLFF. CDR3 sequence (DNA): TGTGCCAGCAGTGCGGGTTACAGACAGCCCAATGAAAAACTGTTTTTT. The chain carries TRBV6-1 and TRBJ1-4; the D gene is possibly TRBD1 (5 bases). The CDR3 runs to 16 residues. The germline gives CDR1 MNHNS, CDR2 SASEGT. Trimming took 4 bases from V and 5 from J, leaving 17 bases between them.

The J gene is TRBJ2-7, the V gene TRBV6-5, with TRBD1 matching over 7 bases. The V gene end was trimmed by 6 bases and the J gene end by 3 bases; junction bases not matched to a gene: 11. This CDR3 is built from 15 residues. From germline, CDR1 is MNHEY and CDR2 SVGAGI. CDR3 DNA sequence: TGTGCCAGCAGGCGACTACGGGACAGTGTCTACGAGCAGTACTTC. Translated, it gives CASRRLRDSVYEQYF.

This clone is judged medium-sized. The J gene is TRBJ2-2, the V gene TRBV7-9; D is ambiguous. Trimming cost V 5 bases and J 7 bases, with 14 bases left between them. This CDR3 is 14 amino acids long. CDR1 and CDR2 from the germline V gene are SEHNR and FQNEAQ (reference sequence). The CDR3 region is CASSANPNVGELFF. DNA for the CDR3: TGTGCCAGCAGCGCTAATCCAAATGTCGGGGAGCTGTTTTTT. Using reference TRBV7-9 and TRBJ2-2 for the parts outside the CDR3, the full variable domain is DTGVSQNPRHKITKRGQNVTFRCDPISEHNRLYWYRQTLGQGPEFLTYFQNEAQLEKSRLLSDRFSAERPKGSFSTLEIQRTEQGDSAMYLCASSANPNVGELFFGEGSRLTVL.

Only one count was recorded for this clone. The chain combines TRBV6-4 with TRBJ2-2; D uncertain. Germline V lookup: CDR1 MRHNA, CDR2 SNTAGT. The CDR3 consists of 16 residues. The V end lost 0 bases, the J end lost 7 bases, and 15 bases lay between the germline ends. Here the CDR3 DNA reads TGTGCCAGCAGTGACTCTCGTGGGATTGGTGGCGGGGAGCTGTTTTTT. It yields the protein CASSDSRGIGGGELFF.

The rearrangement links TRBV6-2 or TRBV6-3 to TRBJ2-7; no reliable D call. The CDR3 is 14 residues long. The germline V gene encodes CDR1 MNHEY and CDR2 SVGEGT. Trimming shortened V by 0 bases and J by 6 bases, and 12 bases separated the two germline ends. This chain's CDR3 is CASSYSYRAGEQYF. CDR3 in DNA: TGTGCCAGCAGTTACTCGTACCGGGCAGGCGAGCAGTACTTC.

The CDR3 loop reads CAIRGQVGSGYTF. CDR3 nucleotide sequence: TGTGCCATCAGAGGACAGGTCGGGAGTGGCTACACCTTC. The chain has TRBV10-3 and TRBJ1-2, with TRBD1 matching 7 bases. This CDR3 has 13 residues. The V gene's germline CDR1 is ENHRY and CDR2 SYGVKD. With 6 bases clipped from V and 7 bases from J, the junction kept 8 bases outside the gene matches.

V is TRBV9 and J is TRBJ1-5; tentatively, D is TRBD1 (6 bases). Looked up from germline, CDR1 is SGDLS and CDR2 is YYNGEE. The CDR3 has 16 amino acids. The germline V and J ends were trimmed by 4 bases and 4 bases, with 18 bases remaining between them. The CDR3 reads CASSKTGGLGNQPQHF. In DNA form, the CDR3 reads TGTGCCAGCAGCAAAACGGGGGGGCTGGGGAATCAGCCCCAGCATTTT.

This clone was counted once. The V gene is TRBV30, the J gene TRBJ2-7; TRBD1 matches at 9 bases. The CDR3 runs 12 residues. Germline CDR1 reads GTSNPN; CDR2 reads SVGIG (reference sequence). J was trimmed by 5 bases and V by 8 bases; bases with no gene match: 7. The CDR3 here is CAQGTGTDEQYF. CDR3 DNA: TGTGCCCAAGGGACAGGGACCGACGAGCAGTACTTC.